This passage covers 14 T cell receptor beta chains from one sample sequenced in a study of cytomegalovirus exposure and HLA in healthy donors. Sequencing was performed with immunoSEQ multiplex PCR; in TCRdb, only in-frame clones are kept and a portion is missing. Among 330,000 or so clones listed, roughly 89% were seen once. Sequences were obtained from PBMCs. Receptor source: a woman younger than 35 in good health and CMV-seronegative.

V and J are TRBV7-2 and TRBJ1-2; D possibly corresponds to TRBD1 (5 bases). Trimming removed 5 bases from V and 1 base from J, with 14 bases in between. The CDR3 is made up of 15 amino acids. Germline V gives CDR1 SGHTA, CDR2 FQGNSA. CDR3 in DNA: TGTGCCAGCAGCCGGATGGGGGGAAATAACTATGGCTACACCTTC. This encodes CASSRMGGNNYGYTF.

The rearrangement links TRBV2 to TRBJ2-1, with a possible D match to TRBD1 (9 bases). CDR1 is SNHLY and CDR2 is FYNNEI in the germline V gene. The CDR3 length is 18 residues. Deletions cut 7 bases from V and 5 bases from J, with 27 bases between. CDR3 protein: CASKRTGVLADRDNEQFF. CDR3 coding DNA: TGTGCCAGCAAAAGGACAGGGGTACTAGCGGATCGGGACAATGAGCAGTTCTTC.

The chain recombines TRBV15 with TRBJ2-1; 9 nucleotides align to TRBD2. Germline-derived CDR1 and CDR2 are LNHNV and YYDKDF (reference sequence). V shed 1 base and J 10 bases; nucleotides not matched to a gene: 11. The CDR3 totals 16 residues. CDR3 sequence reads: CATSRGAGGLPREQFF. The CDR3 DNA reads as TGTGCCACCAGCAGAGGAGCGGGAGGCCTCCCTCGGGAGCAGTTCTTC.

V gene TRBV11-3 combines with J gene TRBJ2-1; 9 bases fit TRBD2. V was pared by 1 base and J by 6 bases, with 4 bases of the junction left unmatched. This CDR3 is built from 15 residues. Germline V gene data show CDR1 as SGHNT and CDR2 as YENEEA. Here the CDR3 reads CASSLVSGSGNEQFF. The CDR3 bases are TGTGCCAGCAGCTTAGTTAGCGGGAGTGGCAATGAGCAGTTCTTC.

This clone was seen only a few times. The chain couples TRBV7-2 to TRBJ2-5; D is uncertain. Trimming took 3 bases from V and 3 from J, leaving 8 bases between them. Per germline, CDR1 SGHTA and CDR2 FQGNSA. The CDR3 consists of 13 residues. The DNA for the CDR3 is TGTGCCAGCAGCTTCGGTCAAAAAGAGACCCAGTACTTC. Protein product: CASSFGQKETQYF. The variable domain in full, completed from reference TRBV7-2 and TRBJ2-5, reads GAGVSQSPSNKVTEKGKDVELRCDPISGHTALYWYRQSLGQGLEFLIYFQGNSAPDKSGLPSDRFSAERTGGSVSTLTIQRTQQEDSAVYLCASSFGQKETQYFGPGTRLLVL.

This clone was detected only once. The chain is built from TRBV19 and TRBJ1-4; 9 nucleotides agree with TRBD1. With 6 bases clipped from V and 7 bases from J, the junction kept 9 bases outside the gene matches. There are 15 residues in the CDR3. Germline loops: CDR1 LNHDA, CDR2 SQIVND (reference sequence). CDR3 DNA: TGTGCCAGTAGCGGTCCCGGGACAGGGTCTGAAAAACTGTTTTTT. Its protein is CASSGPGTGSEKLFF.

This clone came up many times. V gene TRBV10-2 combines with J gene TRBJ2-7; 11 bases line up with TRBD2. This CDR3 is 15 amino acids long. V lost 7 bases and J lost 1; bases outside the gene matches: 6. The germline gives CDR1 WSHSY, CDR2 SAAADI. CDR3 residues: CASTLTSGTSYEQYF. CDR3 sequence (DNA): TGCGCCAGCACTCTGACTAGCGGGACTTCCTACGAGCAGTACTTC.

The chain couples TRBV5-1 to TRBJ2-2, with TRBD2 matching over 13 bases. CDR3 length: 17 amino acids. The V gene end was trimmed by 3 bases and the J gene end by 5 bases; junction bases not matched to a gene: 7. Germline CDR1 is SGHRS and CDR2 is YFSETQ. CDR3 DNA: TGCGCCAGCAGCTGGGGACTAGCGGGAACGAGTACCGGGGAGCTGTTTTTT. It codes for CASSWGLAGTSTGELFF.

In this sample, this clone turned up once. The gene calls are TRBV7-2 and TRBJ1-2, with D tentatively TRBD1 (5 bases). This CDR3 spans 14 amino acids. The V gene's germline CDR1 is SGHTA and CDR2 FQGNSA. Trimming stripped 5 bases from V and 8 bases from J, with 18 bases between. The CDR3 here is CASSTDSHSRGYTF. The CDR3 DNA reads as TGTGCCAGCAGCACAGACAGTCACTCTAGGGGCTACACCTTC.

This clone was seen only once. This chain links TRBV10-3 with TRBJ2-1; 7 bases agree with TRBD2. V lost 2 bases, J lost 4 bases, and 5 bases stayed unmatched. CDR3 length: 15 amino acids. Germline V gene data show CDR1 as ENHRY and CDR2 as SYGVKD. As DNA, the CDR3 is TGTGCCATCAGTGAGGGCGGGAGTTATTACAATGAGCAGTTCTTC. Translated: CAISEGGSYYNEQFF.

This clone was seen only a few times. The CDR3 reads CASSISANTGELFF. DNA for the CDR3: TGTGCCAGTAGTATATCGGCGAACACCGGGGAGCTGTTTTTT. The J gene is TRBJ2-2, the V gene TRBV19, with no clear D. CDR1 is LNHDA and CDR2 is SQIVND in the germline V gene (reference sequence). The CDR3 contains 14 residues. Trimming removed 2 bases at V and 0 bases at J, with 4 bases between.

V and J are TRBV15 and TRBJ2-5, with 10 bases identical to TRBD1. Germline CDR1 and CDR2: LNHNV and YYDKDF (reference sequence). The CDR3 is made up of 15 amino acids. J lost 5 bases, V lost 0 bases, and 3 bases had no gene match. The CDR3: CATSRDRDRGETQYF. For the CDR3, the DNA is TGTGCCACCAGCAGAGATCGGGACAGGGGTGAGACCCAGTACTTC.

The gene calls are TRBV9 and TRBJ2-5; D is ambiguous. The germline V and J ends were trimmed by 0 bases and 3 bases, with 6 bases remaining between them. The CDR3 runs to 13 residues. Per the germline V gene, CDR1 is SGDLS and CDR2 is YYNGEE. CDR3 region: CASSVESEETQYF. For the CDR3, the DNA is TGTGCCAGCAGCGTAGAAAGCGAAGAGACCCAGTACTTC.

This clone showed up just a few times. The chain combines TRBV15 with TRBJ2-4, with 10 positions matching TRBD1. The CDR3 extends over 17 amino acids. The germline V gene has CDR1 LNHNV and CDR2 YYDKDF (reference sequence). With 5 bases clipped from V and 6 bases from J, the junction kept 13 bases outside the gene matches. CDR3 amino acids: CATSAPWGTGESNIQYF. The DNA for the CDR3 is TGTGCCACCAGCGCCCCCTGGGGGACAGGGGAGTCAAACATTCAGTACTTC. Combining the CDR3 with reference TRBV15 and TRBJ2-4 gives the whole variable domain DAMVIQNPRYQVTQFGKPVTLSCSQTLNHNVMYWYQQKSSQAPKLLFHYYDKDFNNEADTPDNFQSRRPNTSFCFLDIRSPGLGDTAMYLCATSAPWGTGESNIQYFGAGTRLSVL.